This paragraph covers one TCR beta chain sequence. Other DNA sequences in the sample encode the same CDR3. Profiling relied on immunoSEQ multiplex PCR, and the TCRdb table lists in-frame clones only, not all of them. The data contain just under 550,000 clones, about 80% of them singletons. Germline loops: CDR1 SEHNR, CDR2 FQNEAQ (reference sequence). The CDR3 spans 12 residues. The V and J ends lost 6 bases and 3 bases respectively, with 9 bases between them. The data belong to a study of shared T cell receptors in the human thymus. Separately, the same data were catalogued under a study of human thymus T cells.

Sequencing was carried out using thymocytes. This sequence joins TRBV7-9 and TRBJ2-7, with D tentatively TRBD1 (5 bases). The receptor was derived from a boy in the first two years of life with a congenital heart defect. The CDR3 DNA reads TGTGCCAGCAGTTTTCAGGGCTACGAGCAGTACTTC. Amino acid sequence: CASSFQGYEQYF.